This T cell receptor (beta chain) stems from a study of CD8 T cells in Susac syndrome. On the study more broadly: Patients with Susac syndrome were, at the time of blood collection, therapy-naive, maintained on corticosteroids, or maintained on intravenous immunoglobulin alone.

RNA was extracted with the RNeasy kit, and a quantity of about 0.45 to 1 ug was reverse transcribed using random hexamers. Each CDR3 protein is one row after TCRdb ran MiXCR on the immunoSEQ multiplex PCR reads. The sample consists of more than 70,000 distinct CDR3 sequences, roughly 94% of them appearing once. Germline loops: CDR1 SGHAT, CDR2 FQNNGV. The junction had 3 bases not matched to a gene; V was cut back by 4 bases and J by 4 bases. The CDR3 runs 13 residues. TCR beta sequencing was performed on blood CD8+ and CD4+ T cells. This sequence was found in a human donor with Susac syndrome. The chain has TRBV11-2 and TRBJ1-2; 7 nucleotides agree with TRBD1. The sample consisted of CD8+ T cells from PBMCs. CDR3 sequence: CASSSAGGYGYTF. The CDR3 nucleotides are TGTGCCAGCAGCTCAGCAGGGGGCTATGGCTACACCTTC.